Presented here are 31 T cell receptor beta chains from one specimen sequenced in a study of blood T cell repertoires in COVID-19. The table came from immunoSEQ multiplex PCR; TCRdb's copy has only in-frame clones and leaves some out. The sample holds more than 150,000 clones, around 91% seen once. The sample taken for sequencing was peripheral blood. The origin of the receptors is a woman between 40 and 55 years old with acute or convalescent COVID-19.

The chain employs TRBV2 and TRBJ2-6, with D perhaps TRBD1 (6 bases). The CDR3 length is 15 residues. V lost 7 bases, J lost 0 bases, and 10 bases lay in between. Germline CDR1 and CDR2: SNHLY and FYNNEI. CDR3 coding DNA: TGTGCCAGCATCAAGGGGGACTCTGGGGCCAACGTCCTGACTTTC. It translates to CASIKGDSGANVLTF.

The J gene is TRBJ1-2, the V gene TRBV27, with TRBD1 matching over 9 bases. The CDR3 spans 14 residues. V lost 6 bases and J lost 7; bases outside the gene matches: 9. From germline, CDR1 is MNHEY and CDR2 SMNVEV (reference sequence). The CDR3 region has the DNA TGTGCCAGCAGATCTACCGGGACAGGGTTTGGCTACACCTTC. It translates to CASRSTGTGFGYTF.

J is TRBJ2-3 and V is TRBV27; TRBD1 agrees at 8 bases. The CDR3 runs 16 residues. V lost 6 bases and J lost 4; bases outside the gene matches: 12. The germline CDR1 and CDR2 sequences are MNHEY and SMNVEV (reference sequence). CDR3 nucleotide sequence: TGTGCCAGCAGATTCCCCGGGACAGGTCGGGCAGATACGCAGTATTTT. This translates into CASRFPGTGRADTQYF.

V gene TRBV6-5 combines with J gene TRBJ1-1; tentative D call: TRBD1 (5 bases). Germline loops: CDR1 MNHEY, CDR2 SVGAGI. Trimming pared 6 bases from V and 6 bases from J, leaving 17 bases between. The CDR3 is 14 residues long. Written as DNA, the CDR3 is TGTGCCAGCAGCCCGGGACTTCCAATCGCTGAAGCTTTCTTT. Its protein is CASSPGLPIAEAFF.

The V call is TRBV18, the J call TRBJ2-5; possible D gene TRBD1, 6 bases. In germline, CDR1 is KGHSH, CDR2 LQKENI. The germline V and J ends were trimmed by 0 bases and 5 bases, with 13 bases remaining between them. The CDR3 runs to 15 residues. The CDR3 reads CASSPPNRAAETQYF. In DNA form, the CDR3 reads TGTGCCAGCTCACCACCGAACAGGGCCGCGGAGACCCAGTACTTC. Complete variable domain (other parts from reference TRBV18 and TRBJ2-5): NAGVMQNPRHLVRRRGQEARLRCSPMKGHSHVYWYRQLPEEGLKFMVYLQKENIIDESGMPKERFSAEFPKEGPSILRIQQVVRGDSAAYFCASSPPNRAAETQYFGPGTRLLVL.

The V gene is TRBV19, the J gene TRBJ2-5; 7 bases align to TRBD2. This CDR3 has 14 residues. The germline CDR1 and CDR2 sequences are LNHDA and SQIVND (reference sequence). V was pared by 1 base and J by 3 bases, with 2 bases of the junction left unmatched. The CDR3 region is CASSIVLAEETQYF. CDR3 DNA sequence: TGTGCCAGTAGTATAGTGCTAGCGGAAGAGACCCAGTACTTC.

V and J are TRBV24-1 and TRBJ2-7; D perhaps matches TRBD1 (5 bases). Germline V gives CDR1 KGHDR, CDR2 SFDVKD. The V gene lost 2 bases and the J gene lost 4 bases, with 14 bases spanning the gap. The CDR3 is 15 amino acids. In DNA form, the CDR3 reads TGTGCCACCAGTGATTCGGCAGGGTATTCTTACGAGCAGTACTTC. It encodes CATSDSAGYSYEQYF.

The chain is built from TRBV20-1 and TRBJ2-3; D unresolved. Per the germline V gene, CDR1 is DFQATT and CDR2 is SNEGSKA (reference sequence). Trimming stripped 5 bases from V and 6 bases from J, with 6 bases between. The CDR3 covers 10 residues. CDR3 sequence (DNA): TGCAGTGCTCGGGTGGATACGCAGTATTTT. This sequence encodes CSARVDTQYF.

The chain recombines TRBV6-5 with TRBJ1-2; TRBD1 agrees at 10 bases. The CDR3 loop spans 14 amino acids. The V gene end was trimmed by 3 bases and the J gene end by 6 bases; junction bases not matched to a gene: 4. CDR1 and CDR2 (germline): MNHEY, SVGAGI. This CDR3 is CASSYRTGGNGYTF. CDR3 in DNA: TGTGCCAGCAGTTATCGGACAGGGGGGAATGGCTACACCTTC.

The chain employs TRBV7-3 and TRBJ2-3; 9 bases agree with TRBD2. Losses at the gene ends were 4 bases for V and 6 bases for J; bases not matched to a gene: 5. In germline, CDR1 is SGHTA, CDR2 FQGTGA. The CDR3 has 14 amino acids. This CDR3 reads CASSSGLARDTQYF. The CDR3, as DNA: TGTGCCAGCAGCTCGGGACTAGCAAGGGATACGCAGTATTTT.

The rearrangement joins TRBV19 to TRBJ2-7; D uncertain. CDR1 is LNHDA and CDR2 is SQIVND in the germline V gene (reference sequence). The CDR3 has 15 residues. With 0 bases removed from V and 2 bases from J, the gap between germline ends came to 11 bases. The CDR3 DNA is TGTGCCAGTAGTATAGATCCCCAGCAGGCCTACGAGCAGTACTTC. This gives the protein CASSIDPQQAYEQYF.

CDR3 loop: CSVRDIRSGNTIYF. In DNA, the CDR3 is TGCAGCGTTAGGGACATTCGCTCTGGAAACACCATATATTTT. The V gene is TRBV29-1, the J gene TRBJ1-3; perhaps TRBD1 as D (6 bases). V lost 5 bases and J 0 bases, leaving 11 bases between the germline ends. The germline V gene has CDR1 SQVTM and CDR2 ANQGSEA. The CDR3 extends over 14 amino acids. Based on the CDR3 plus reference TRBV29-1 and TRBJ1-3, the full variable domain is SAVISQKPSRDICQRGTSLTIQCQVDSQVTMMFWYRQQPGQSLTLIATANQGSEATYESGFVIDKFPISRPNLTFSTLTVSNMSPEDSSIYLCSVRDIRSGNTIYFGEGSWLTVV.

The chain is built from TRBV28 and TRBJ2-5; D call uncertain. V was clipped by 5 bases and J by 5 bases, with 9 bases between them. CDR1 is MDHEN and CDR2 is SYDVKM in the germline V gene. This CDR3 region has 12 residues. CDR3 sequence reads: CASSLRWETQYF. The CDR3 region has the DNA TGTGCCAGCAGTCTACGGTGGGAGACCCAGTACTTC.

Only a few counts were recorded for this clone. The chain recombines TRBV7-3 with TRBJ2-3; D possibly corresponds to TRBD1 (5 bases). Trimming shortened V by 0 bases and J by 4 bases, and 5 bases separated the two germline ends. CDR1 is SGHTA and CDR2 is FQGTGA in the germline V gene. The CDR3 length is 13 residues. This CDR3 reads CASSLTGPDTQYF. Here the CDR3 DNA reads TGTGCCAGCAGCTTAACGGGGCCAGATACGCAGTATTTT.

This chain joins TRBV6-5 and TRBJ2-5, with D uncertain. Trimming removed 8 bases from V and 5 bases from J, with 12 bases in between. Germline lookup yields CDR1 MNHEY and CDR2 SVGAGI. The CDR3 has 12 amino acids. The CDR3 nucleotides are TGTGCCAGCTCCTGGCAACAGGAGACCCAGTACTTC. Protein: CASSWQQETQYF.

The chain carries TRBV25-1 and TRBJ2-5; tentative D call: TRBD2 (5 bases). V lost 2 bases, J lost 4 bases, and 11 bases lay in between. The germline gives CDR1 MGHDK, CDR2 SYGVNS. The CDR3 sequence is 14 residues long. DNA of the CDR3: TGTGCCAGCAGTGAACTCGGGGTGTTAGAGACCCAGTACTTC. Its translation: CASSELGVLETQYF.

This clone was detected once. The genes are TRBV7-9 and TRBJ2-5; a weak D match, TRBD1 (6 bases). CDR1 SEHNR and CDR2 FQNEAQ come from the germline V gene (reference sequence). CDR3 length: 13 amino acids. The ends were cut back, 6 bases at V and 2 bases at J, with 10 bases in the middle. The CDR3 here is CASSRTEQETQYF. The CDR3 bases are TGTGCCAGCAGTCGGACAGAACAAGAGACCCAGTACTTC. Together with reference TRBV7-9 and TRBJ2-5, the CDR3 gives the full variable domain: DTGVSQNPRHKITKRGQNVTFRCDPISEHNRLYWYRQTLGQGPEFLTYFQNEAQLEKSRLLSDRFSAERPKGSFSTLEIQRTEQGDSAMYLCASSRTEQETQYFGPGTRLLVL.

In its sample, this clone was seen a few times. J is TRBJ2-5 and V is TRBV4-1, with D hard to call. Trimming left V 1 base short and J 4 bases short, with 7 bases between. CDR1 and CDR2 (germline): MGHRA, YSYEKL. The CDR3 has 13 residues. The CDR3 bases are TGCGCCAGCAGCCAAGGATGGGCAGAGACCCAGTACTTC. This translates into CASSQGWAETQYF.

As regards this clone: The DNA is omitted, as the CDR3 cannot be located on it reliably, and the CDR3 follows TCRdb's listing. V usage is TRBV29-1 and J usage is TRBJ1-1; the table gives TRBD1 as D, unverified against the DNA. Germline assignment: CDR1 SQVTM and CDR2 ANQGSEA. From its first to its last residue, the CDR3 has 11 amino acids. The CDR3 loop is CSVAKGTVNFF.

The J gene is TRBJ2-7, the V gene TRBV18, with 7 bases lining up with TRBD2. Germline V CDR1 and CDR2: KGHSH, LQKENI. After removal of 5 bases from V and 3 bases from J, the junction contained 7 bases not matched to a gene. The CDR3 spans 14 residues. The CDR3 region is CASSISGVDYEQYF. CDR3 DNA sequence: TGTGCCAGCTCAATCAGCGGGGTAGACTACGAGCAGTACTTC.

V and J are TRBV6-5 and TRBJ2-7; 8 bases fit TRBD2. This CDR3 has 15 residues. The ends lost 6 bases at V and 6 bases at J; junction bases unmatched: 13. Germline loops: CDR1 MNHEY, CDR2 SVGAGI. The CDR3 DNA reads TGTGCCAGCAGAGACCCCGGGACTAGTGTTGCCGAGCAGTACTTC. Translated, it gives CASRDPGTSVAEQYF.

The J gene is TRBJ1-2, the V gene TRBV5-1, with a possible D match to TRBD1 (5 bases). The CDR3 is 13 residues long. V lost 6 bases, J lost 8 bases, and 17 bases lay in between. The germline CDR1 and CDR2 sequences are SGHRS and YFSETQ. CDR3 bases: TGCGCCAGCACCCCCGGGCAGGGAAGAGGCTACACCTTC. Amino acid sequence: CASTPGQGRGYTF. Full variable domain (remainder filled in from reference TRBV5-1 and TRBJ1-2): KAGVTQTPRYLIKTRGQQVTLSCSPISGHRSVSWYQQTPGQGLQFLFEYFSETQRNKGNFPGRFSGRQFSNSRSEMNVSTLELGDSALYLCASTPGQGRGYTFGSGTRLTVV.

This chain connects TRBV5-1 to TRBJ2-1; D call uncertain. V was cut by 4 bases and J by 8 bases, with 13 bases left in between. The germline CDR1 and CDR2 sequences are SGHRS and YFSETQ. The CDR3 length is 13 residues. CDR3 sequence (DNA): TGCGCCAGCAGCGGCGGTGTTTGGGATGAGCAGTTCTTC. Translated: CASSGGVWDEQFF.

In this sample, this clone turned up once. The V and J genes are TRBV5-1 and TRBJ2-7; the D gene is possibly TRBD1 (6 bases). V gave up 4 bases and J gave up 5 bases, with 13 bases separating them. The germline gives CDR1 SGHRS, CDR2 YFSETQ. The CDR3 sequence is 13 residues long. The CDR3 here is CASSLFYRDEQYF. CDR3 nucleotides: TGCGCCAGCAGCCTATTCTACAGGGACGAGCAGTACTTC.

Of note for this clone: Other DNA sequences in the same sample also yield this CDR3. The rearrangement joins TRBV5-1 to TRBJ1-1; D is undetermined. Germline lookup yields CDR1 SGHRS and CDR2 YFSETQ. The CDR3 contains 14 residues. The germline V and J ends were trimmed by 0 bases and 2 bases, with 8 bases remaining between them. The CDR3 loop reads CASSLDPVNTEAFF. DNA for the CDR3: TGCGCCAGCAGCTTGGACCCAGTAAACACTGAAGCTTTCTTT.

The chain couples TRBV4-2 to TRBJ2-3, with 7 positions matching TRBD2. The germline CDR1 and CDR2 sequences are LGHNA and YNFKEQ. V shed 1 base and J 0 bases; nucleotides not matched to a gene: 7. The CDR3 length is 17 residues. The CDR3 region is CASSQVRWRGSTDTQYF. CDR3 in DNA: TGTGCCAGCAGCCAAGTCCGATGGCGGGGGAGCACAGATACGCAGTATTTT.

DNA for the CDR3: TGTGCCAGCAGCCAAGTGACAGGGGGCACAGATACGCAGTATTTT. Residues: CASSQVTGGTDTQYF. The chain couples TRBV4-2 to TRBJ2-3, with TRBD1 matching over 8 bases. The CDR3 totals 15 residues. Trimming removed 1 base from V and 1 base from J; junction bases left unmatched: 1. The germline V gene has CDR1 LGHNA and CDR2 YNFKEQ.

The rearrangement uses TRBV30 and TRBJ2-3, with unresolved D. Germline V gives CDR1 GTSNPN, CDR2 SVGIG (reference sequence). V dropped 1 base and J dropped 4 bases, with 9 bases sitting between them. CDR3 length: 13 amino acids. This CDR3 is CAWSATVADTQYF. For the CDR3, the DNA is TGTGCCTGGAGTGCAACGGTCGCAGATACGCAGTATTTT.

The V and J genes are TRBV3-1 (or the pseudogene TRBV3-2) and TRBJ2-7, with 8 bases matching TRBD1. Germline loops: CDR1 LGHDT, CDR2 YNNKEL (reference sequence). The CDR3 totals 16 residues. V was pared by 4 bases and J by 0 bases, with 8 bases of the junction left unmatched. The CDR3: CASSPDRGLSSYEQYF. In DNA, the CDR3 is TGTGCCAGCAGCCCCGACAGGGGCCTGAGCTCCTACGAGCAGTACTTC.

The chain uses TRBV5-5 and TRBJ1-2; D ambiguous. Germline V gives CDR1 SGHKS, CDR2 YYEKEE (reference sequence). Trimming took 4 bases from V and 4 from J, leaving 17 bases between them. The CDR3 covers 15 residues. CDR3 DNA: TGTGCCAGCAGCCCAGCATTTGGGCTGGCCTATGGCTACACCTTC. Translation gives CASSPAFGLAYGYTF.

V is TRBV5-4 and J is TRBJ2-2, with TRBD1 matching 7 bases. CDR1 is SGHNT, CDR2 YYREEE, per germline (reference sequence). The CDR3 length is 17 residues. V was pared by 3 bases and J by 0 bases, with 8 bases of the junction left unmatched. The CDR3, as DNA: TGTGCCAGCAGCTCTCATCTCGGGACAGCGAACACCGGGGAGCTGTTTTTT. Translated: CASSSHLGTANTGELFF.